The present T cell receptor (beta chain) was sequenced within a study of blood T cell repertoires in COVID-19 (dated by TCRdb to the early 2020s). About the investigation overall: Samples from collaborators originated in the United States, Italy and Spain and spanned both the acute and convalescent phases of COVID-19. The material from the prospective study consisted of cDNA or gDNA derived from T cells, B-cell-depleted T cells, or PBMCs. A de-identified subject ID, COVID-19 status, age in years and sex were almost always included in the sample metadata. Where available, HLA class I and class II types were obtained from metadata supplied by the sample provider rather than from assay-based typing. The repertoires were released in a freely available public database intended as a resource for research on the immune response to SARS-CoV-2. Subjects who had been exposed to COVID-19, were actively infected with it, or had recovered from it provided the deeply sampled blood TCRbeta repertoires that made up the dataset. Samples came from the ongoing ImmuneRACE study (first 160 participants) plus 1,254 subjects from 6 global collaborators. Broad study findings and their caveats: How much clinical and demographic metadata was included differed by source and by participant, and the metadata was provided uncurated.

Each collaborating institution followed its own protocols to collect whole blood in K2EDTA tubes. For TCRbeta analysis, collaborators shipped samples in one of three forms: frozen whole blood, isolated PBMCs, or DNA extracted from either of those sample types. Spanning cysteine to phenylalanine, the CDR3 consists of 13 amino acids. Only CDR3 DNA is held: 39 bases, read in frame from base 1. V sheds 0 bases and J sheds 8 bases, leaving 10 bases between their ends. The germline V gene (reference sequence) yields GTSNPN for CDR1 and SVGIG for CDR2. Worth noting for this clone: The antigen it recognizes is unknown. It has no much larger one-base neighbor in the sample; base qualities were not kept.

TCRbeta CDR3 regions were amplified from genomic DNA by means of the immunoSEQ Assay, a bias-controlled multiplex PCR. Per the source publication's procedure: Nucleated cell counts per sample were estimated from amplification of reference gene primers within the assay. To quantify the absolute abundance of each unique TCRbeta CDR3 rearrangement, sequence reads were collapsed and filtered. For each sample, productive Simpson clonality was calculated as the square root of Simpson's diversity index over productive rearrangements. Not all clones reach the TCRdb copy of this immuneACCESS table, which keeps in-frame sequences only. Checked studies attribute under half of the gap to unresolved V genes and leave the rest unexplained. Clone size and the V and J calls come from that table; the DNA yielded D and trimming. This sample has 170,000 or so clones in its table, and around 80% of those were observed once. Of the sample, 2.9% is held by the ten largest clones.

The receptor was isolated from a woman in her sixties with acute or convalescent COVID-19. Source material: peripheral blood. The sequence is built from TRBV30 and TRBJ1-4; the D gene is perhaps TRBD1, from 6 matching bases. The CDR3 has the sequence CAWSVGGWEKLFF. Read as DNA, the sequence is TGTGCCTGGAGTGTAGGGGGATGGGAAAAACTGTTTTTT.